What follows are 25 T cell receptor beta chains derived from one specimen sequenced in a study of T cells in Graves' hyperthyroidism and ophthalmopathy. Researchers amplified the TCR beta CDR3 regions from RNA transcripts. HTBI primers were the set used in a first-round RT-PCR of the TCR CDR3. TCRdb re-called the multiplex PCR reads with MiXCR, one entry per CDR3 protein. The repertoire consists of some 350,000 distinct CDR3 sequences, with over 15% occurring once and the leading ten covering 3% to 4%. The sequenced material came from blood. All receptors come from a woman aged 18-30 years with Graves' hyperthyroidism.

This clonotype was detected many times. This chain connects TRBV6-1 to TRBJ2-7, with 10 bases fitting TRBD2. CDR3 size: 16 residues. Germline CDR1 MNHNS, CDR2 SASEGT. V lost 4 bases and J lost 7; bases outside the gene matches: 13. This CDR3 reads CASSGDSGGNPSEQYF. In DNA, the CDR3 is TGTGCCAGCAGTGGTGATAGCGGGGGGAATCCTTCAGAGCAGTACTTC.

This clonotype was recorded many times. The chain joins TRBV28 to TRBJ1-1; no definite D call. V lost 7 bases to trimming and J lost 2 bases, with 8 bases between them. The CDR3 loop spans 12 amino acids. Germline CDR1 MDHEN, CDR2 SYDVKM. Here the CDR3 reads CASKGPNTEAFF. The CDR3 DNA is TGTGCCAGCAAGGGCCCAAACACTGAAGCTTTCTTT.

This clonotype was recorded at least ten times. The rearrangement links TRBV28 to TRBJ2-4; no definite D call. The V end was cut by 6 bases, the J end by 0 bases, with 12 bases between. The CDR3 consists of 15 residues. CDR1 and CDR2 from the germline V gene are MDHEN and SYDVKM. The chain's CDR3 is CASSHWPLAKNIQYF. The CDR3 DNA sequence: TGTGCCAGCAGCCATTGGCCTCTAGCCAAAAACATTCAGTACTTC.

This clonotype has a count of ten or more. The J gene is TRBJ1-1, the V gene TRBV5-1; unclear D gene. The CDR3 has 14 amino acids. The germline CDR1 and CDR2 sequences are SGHRS and YFSETQ. The V end lost 5 bases, the J end lost 1 base, and 12 bases lay between the germline ends. CDR3 protein: CASRVSLGNTEAFF. The CDR3 DNA is TGCGCCAGCAGAGTGAGTCTAGGGAACACTGAAGCTTTCTTT.

This clonotype came up many times. The chain carries TRBV30 and TRBJ2-5, with a tentative D call TRBD2 (7 bases). The length of the CDR3 is 14 residues. Germline CDR1 is GTSNPN and CDR2 is SVGIG (reference sequence). V dropped 0 bases and J dropped 0 bases, with 8 bases sitting between them. CDR3 in amino acids: CAWSVGGHQETQYF. As DNA, the CDR3 is TGTGCCTGGAGTGTGGGGGGGCACCAAGAGACCCAGTACTTC.

This clonotype was observed at least ten times. The chain combines TRBV9 with TRBJ1-1; no reliable D call. Germline CDR1 is SGDLS and CDR2 is YYNGEE. V was pared by 0 bases and J by 5 bases, with 11 bases between. This CDR3 has 14 amino acids. This CDR3 is CASSVAGRQTEAFF. Written as DNA, the CDR3 is TGTGCCAGCAGCGTAGCCGGACGGCAGACTGAAGCTTTCTTT.

The sample holds many counts of this clonotype. This sequence joins TRBV6-1 and TRBJ2-7; the D gene is possibly TRBD1 (6 bases). This CDR3 contains 13 residues. Between the trimmed V and J ends, which lost 4 bases and 3 bases, there was a span of 10 bases. The germline V gene has CDR1 MNHNS and CDR2 SASEGT. The CDR3 DNA reads TGTGCCAGCAGTGCTGAGGGGGTCTACGAGCAGTACTTC. Translating it yields CASSAEGVYEQYF.

This clonotype was seen repeatedly, ten times or more. The chain couples TRBV19 to TRBJ1-5; D may be TRBD1 (5 bases). This CDR3 is 15 amino acids long. V lost 2 bases, J lost 1 base, and 9 bases lay in between. CDR1 is LNHDA, CDR2 SQIVND, per germline (reference sequence). CDR3 loop: CASSISGGSNQPQHF. Written as DNA, the CDR3 is TGTGCCAGTAGTATATCCGGGGGGAGCAATCAGCCCCAGCATTTT.

This clonotype appeared a few times. The chain links TRBV7-3 to TRBJ2-5; 9 nucleotides match TRBD1. V lost 0 bases and J lost 2; bases outside the gene matches: 16. The V gene's germline CDR1 is SGHTA and CDR2 FQGTGA. The CDR3 runs to 20 residues. The CDR3 protein is CASSLTRHLGQGRVQETQYF. The CDR3 bases are TGTGCCAGCAGCTTAACCCGCCACCTGGGACAGGGTAGGGTTCAAGAGACCCAGTACTTC.

At least ten counts were recorded for this clonotype. This rearrangement joins TRBV20-1 to TRBJ1-2, with D tentatively TRBD1 (6 bases). The CDR3 covers 13 residues. Trimming took 0 bases from V and 2 from J, leaving 7 bases between them. Looked up from germline, CDR1 is DFQATT and CDR2 is SNEGSKA (reference sequence). CDR3 in amino acids: CSARDTGNYGYTF. CDR3 DNA: TGCAGTGCTAGAGATACAGGGAACTATGGCTACACCTTC.

This clonotype was counted at least ten times. The chain employs TRBV6-1 and TRBJ2-7; tentatively, D is TRBD1 or TRBD2 (5 bases each). V was trimmed by 6 bases and J by 1 base, leaving 10 bases between them. The CDR3 is 13 amino acids. CDR1 MNHNS and CDR2 SASEGT come from the germline V gene. In DNA, the CDR3 is TGTGCCAGCAGCCGGGACGGATCCTACGAGCAGTACTTC. Amino acids: CASSRDGSYEQYF.

Ten or more counts support this clonotype. This sequence joins TRBV6-2 or TRBV6-3 and TRBJ2-2; 8 bases are a match to TRBD2. The V segment lost 0 bases and the J segment 0 bases; nucleotides outside the gene matches: 0. Germline-derived CDR1 and CDR2 are MNHEY and SVGEGT. CDR3 length equals 16 residues. The CDR3 coding sequence is TGTGCCAGCAGTTACTCGGGACTAGCGAACACCGGGGAGCTGTTTTTT. Protein: CASSYSGLANTGELFF.

This clonotype showed up just a few times. This chain uses TRBV9 with TRBJ2-5, with 10 bases identical to TRBD2. The CDR3 runs to 16 residues. V trimming: 1 base; J trimming: 2 bases; junction bases outside the gene matches: 5. Germline CDR1 is SGDLS and CDR2 is YYNGEE. The CDR3 here is CASSVFPSGGQETQYF. The CDR3 bases are TGTGCCAGCAGCGTATTCCCTAGCGGGGGACAAGAGACCCAGTACTTC.

This clonotype occurred many times. This chain connects TRBV30 to TRBJ2-7; TRBD2 is a possible D gene (5 bases). Germline CDR1 GTSNPN, CDR2 SVGIG (reference sequence). The CDR3 covers 13 residues. Trimming removed 4 bases from V and 4 bases from J, with 14 bases in between. CDR3 bases: TGTGCCTGGACCATGGGGAGTCGGTACGAGCAGTACTTC. Amino acid sequence: CAWTMGSRYEQYF. Combining the CDR3 with reference TRBV30 and TRBJ2-7 gives the whole variable domain SQTIHQWPATLVQPVGSPLSLECTVEGTSNPNLYWYRQAAGRGLQLLFYSVGIGQISSEVPQNLSASRPQDRQFILSSKKLLLSDSGFYLCAWTMGSRYEQYFGPGTRLTVT.

This clonotype was counted at least ten times. The rearrangement joins TRBV2 to TRBJ1-5; D is perhaps TRBD1 (5 bases). V lost 6 bases and J 4 bases, leaving 22 bases between the germline ends. This CDR3 spans 17 amino acids. From germline, CDR1 is SNHLY and CDR2 FYNNEI. DNA for the CDR3: TGTGCCAGCAGAGGGGTAGCGGGCGCTGAACGGAATCAGCCCCAGCATTTT. Its protein product is CASRGVAGAERNQPQHF. The complete variable domain, with remaining parts taken from reference TRBV2 and TRBJ1-5, reads EPEVTQTPSHQVTQMGQEVILRCVPISNHLYFYWYRQILGQKVEFLVSFYNNEISEKSEIFDDQFSVERPDGSNFTLKIRSTKLEDSAMYFCASRGVAGAERNQPQHFGDGTRLSIL.

This clonotype showed up many times. V gene TRBV5-1 combines with J gene TRBJ2-7; D ambiguous. V lost 2 bases and J 3 bases, leaving 12 bases between the germline ends. Per germline, CDR1 SGHRS and CDR2 YFSETQ. CDR3 length equals 14 residues. Here the CDR3 DNA reads TGCGCCAGCAGCTTTGAAGGGAAGCTCTACGAGCAGTACTTC. The encoded protein is CASSFEGKLYEQYF.

Ten or more counts support this clonotype. The rearrangement joins TRBV30 to TRBJ1-1, with no clear D. Germline-derived CDR1 and CDR2 are GTSNPN and SVGIG (reference sequence). The ends were cut back, 1 base at V and 7 bases at J, with 7 bases in the middle. There are 11 residues in the CDR3. The CDR3 region is CAWSEVLEAFF. The CDR3 nucleotides read TGTGCCTGGAGTGAGGTCCTTGAAGCTTTCTTT.

The chain has TRBV10-3 and TRBJ1-2, with TRBD1 as a possible D gene (5 bases). The CDR3 has 14 residues. Trimming took 5 bases from V and 6 from J, leaving 16 bases between them. In germline, CDR1 is ENHRY, CDR2 SYGVKD. CDR3 protein: CAISNWRGQNGYTF. The CDR3 DNA sequence: TGTGCCATCAGTAATTGGAGGGGTCAGAATGGCTACACCTTC.

V and J are TRBV6-1 and TRBJ2-5; possible D gene TRBD1, 6 bases. This CDR3 has 14 amino acids. The germline gives CDR1 MNHNS, CDR2 SASEGT. Trimming left V 6 bases short and J 3 bases short, with 14 bases between. The CDR3 is CASSHRTAEETQYF. The CDR3 DNA follows: TGTGCCAGCAGCCATCGGACAGCAGAAGAGACCCAGTACTTC.

CDR3 nucleotide sequence: TGTGCCAGCAGTTTCTGGGACCGCCAGAATCAGCCCCAGCATTTT. This codes for CASSFWDRQNQPQHF. The chain joins TRBV12-3 or TRBV12-4 to TRBJ1-5; maybe TRBD1 (5 bases). The V and J ends lost 3 bases and 4 bases respectively, with 13 bases between them. The length of the CDR3 is 15 residues.

The gene calls are TRBV4-1 and TRBJ1-6; D is ambiguous. Trimming removed 4 bases at V and 7 bases at J, with 8 bases between. Germline V gene data show CDR1 as MGHRA and CDR2 as YSYEKL. The CDR3 covers 13 residues. Written as DNA, the CDR3 is TGCGCCAGCAGCCCCCAGCCGAATTCACCCCTCCACTTT. Translation: CASSPQPNSPLHF.

The chain combines TRBV5-1 with TRBJ2-1, with 10 nucleotides matching TRBD2. CDR1 and CDR2 from the germline V gene are SGHRS and YFSETQ. The CDR3 length is 14 residues. The V segment lost 3 bases and the J segment 8 bases; nucleotides outside the gene matches: 5. CDR3 protein: CASSSETSGYEQFF. Written as DNA, the CDR3 is TGCGCCAGCAGCTCCGAGACTAGCGGGTATGAGCAGTTCTTC.

On this clonotype: Since a much larger clone is just one base distant, this may be a read error. The rearrangement links TRBV13 to TRBJ1-2, with unresolved D. This CDR3 is 14 amino acids long. V was pared by 5 bases and J by 7 bases, with 17 bases between. CDR1 PRHDT and CDR2 FYEKMQ come from the germline V gene (reference sequence). CDR3 sequence reads: CASSPQTGSRGYTF. The CDR3 DNA reads as TGTGCCAGCAGCCCTCAGACGGGATCGCGTGGCTACACCTTC. Full variable domain (missing parts from reference TRBV13 and TRBJ1-2): AAGVIQSPRHLIKEKRETATLKCYPIPRHDTVYWYQQGPGQDPQFLISFYEKMQSDKGSIPDRFSAQQFSDYHSELNMSSLELGDSALYFCASSPQTGSRGYTFGSGTRLTVV.

There are many counts of this clonotype. The chain employs TRBV27 and TRBJ2-2, with D possibly called TRBD1 or TRBD2 (5 bases each). Germline V gene sequence: CDR1 MNHEY, CDR2 SMNVEV (reference sequence). Between the trimmed V and J ends, which lost 4 bases and 6 bases, there was a span of 15 bases. CDR3 size: 15 residues. CDR3 sequence: CASSYRDPLPGELFF. CDR3 sequence (DNA): TGTGCCAGCAGTTACCGGGACCCACTACCCGGGGAGCTGTTTTTT.

This clonotype was seen at least ten times. The rearrangement joins TRBV29-1 to TRBJ1-1; tentatively, D is TRBD1 (5 bases). This CDR3 has 15 residues. CDR1 is SQVTM and CDR2 is ANQGSEA in the germline V gene. Trimming took 3 bases from V and 3 from J, leaving 17 bases between them. CDR3 DNA: TGCAGCGTTGACCGACAGCTTAAAAGTGACACTGAAGCTTTCTTT. Translated: CSVDRQLKSDTEAFF.